Listed below are T cell receptor beta chains from one sample, sequenced in a study of identical twins. TCRdb re-analysed the 5' RACE reads in MiXCR, keeping a single row per CDR3 protein. The repertoire includes 500,000 or so distinct CDR3 sequences, 11% to 15% of them detected once, and 0.52% sits in the top ten. The data were also submitted as part of a second study, on yellow fever vaccine responses in identical twins.

Sequencing was done on a sample of CD4+ T cells sorted from blood. The receptors originated from a woman younger than 30 in good health. Each CDR3 is given with its conserved first and last residue. The order of the fields is CDR3 length, D gene, clone size, V gene, J gene, CDR3 DNA, CDR3 protein. The D gene is left open where the match is weak. Expanded clones get a size class; other rows say once, few or many, or leave the size out.

length: 15; D: TRBD1; size: .; V: TRBV7-2; J: TRBJ2-5; DNA: TGTGCCAGCAGCTTAGCGCCGGGACAGGGAGAGACCCAGTACTTC; CDR3: CASSLAPGQGETQYF
length: 14; D: .; size: .; V: TRBV7-6; J: TRBJ2-7; DNA: TGTGCCAGCAGCGGATCGGGACGGATCCATGAGCAGTACTTC; CDR3: CASSGSGRIHEQYF
length: 14; D: TRBD2; size: many; V: TRBV3-1; J: TRBJ2-3; DNA: TGTGCCAGCAGCCGGGGGGGACCCACAGATACGCAGTATTTT; CDR3: CASSRGGPTDTQYF
length: 15; D: .; size: .; V: TRBV7-9; J: TRBJ2-3; DNA: TGTGCCAGCAGCCTCGGGCGGGGTGTTACAGATACGCAGTATTTT; CDR3: CASSLGRGVTDTQYF
length: 15; D: TRBD1; size: many; V: TRBV3-1; J: TRBJ1-4; DNA: TGTGCCAGCAGCCAACGAGACAGGGTTGGTGAAAAACTGTTTTTT; CDR3: CASSQRDRVGEKLFF
length: 19; D: .; size: many; V: TRBV6-1; J: TRBJ2-5; DNA: TGTGCCAGCAGTCCGTCCCTTAGCGACTTCAACTCACCCCAAGAGACCCAGTACTTC; CDR3: CASSPSLSDFNSPQETQYF
length: 16; D: TRBD2; size: .; V: TRBV12-3/TRBV12-4; J: TRBJ2-1; DNA: TGTGCCAGCAGTCCCTTGGGGACTAGCGGTAACAATGAGCAGTTCTTC; CDR3: CASSPLGTSGNNEQFF
length: 15; D: .; size: few; V: TRBV7-9; J: TRBJ1-6; DNA: TGTGCCAGCAGCCCAGACAGCCTTCAGGTTTCACCCCTCCACTTT; CDR3: CASSPDSLQVSPLHF
length: 13; D: .; size: few; V: TRBV29-1; J: TRBJ1-2; DNA: TGCAGCGTTGGTCGAGAGGCTGGCTGGGGCTACACCTTC; CDR3: CSVGREAGWGYTF
length: 12; D: TRBD2; size: .; V: TRBV5-4; J: TRBJ2-1; DNA: TGTGCCAGCAGCTTGACTAGCGGTGAGCAGTTCTTC; CDR3: CASSLTSGEQFF
length: 15; D: TRBD2; size: many; V: TRBV20-1; J: TRBJ2-1; DNA: TGCAGTGCTCAACCTGGGGGAGCGGGGGTTAATGAGCAGTTCTTC; CDR3: CSAQPGGAGVNEQFF
length: 14; D: .; size: few; V: TRBV12-3/TRBV12-4; J: TRBJ2-7; DNA: TGTGCCAGCAGGCGGGACAGCGGCTCCTACGAGCAGTACTTC; CDR3: CASRRDSGSYEQYF
length: 17; D: TRBD1; size: .; V: TRBV12-3/TRBV12-4; J: TRBJ1-5; DNA: TGTGCCAGCAGCCCTGTCGGGACAGGGGCCATTAATCAGCCCCAGCATTTT; CDR3: CASSPVGTGAINQPQHF
length: 14; D: TRBD1; size: .; V: TRBV5-6; J: TRBJ2-7; DNA: TGTGCCAGCAGCTTTCAAGGGACAGGGTACGAGCAGTACTTC; CDR3: CASSFQGTGYEQYF
length: 18; D: .; size: .; V: TRBV6-2/TRBV6-3; J: TRBJ1-1; DNA: TGTGCCAGCAGTTACCTATTCAACATGGGACAACTGAACACTGAAGCTTTCTTT; CDR3: CASSYLFNMGQLNTEAFF
length: 12; D: .; size: .; V: TRBV6-4; J: TRBJ2-5; DNA: TGTGCTTCGGGAGTAGCTCAAGAGACCCAGTACTTC; CDR3: CASGVAQETQYF
length: 17; D: .; size: many; V: TRBV28; J: TRBJ2-3; DNA: TGTGCCAGCAGGTTGCCACTGTCTATCACTAGCACAGATACGCAGTATTTT; CDR3: CASRLPLSITSTDTQYF
length: 15; D: .; size: few; V: TRBV5-1; J: TRBJ2-1; DNA: TGCGCCAGCAGCGGCACAGGAGACTCCTACAATGAGCAGTTCTTC; CDR3: CASSGTGDSYNEQFF
length: 15; D: .; size: .; V: TRBV15; J: TRBJ1-1; DNA: TGTGCCACCAGCAGAGAGACACAGTCGAACACTGAAGCTTTCTTT; CDR3: CATSRETQSNTEAFF
length: 15; D: .; size: many; V: TRBV6-1; J: TRBJ2-2; DNA: TGTGCCAGCAGCCCTCCTACCGGATTATCCGGGGAGCTGTTTTTT; CDR3: CASSPPTGLSGELFF
length: 14; D: .; size: .; V: TRBV5-6; J: TRBJ1-1; DNA: TGTGCCAGCATCCCAAACGGGTTGAACACTGAAGCTTTCTTT; CDR3: CASIPNGLNTEAFF
length: 20; D: TRBD2; size: .; V: TRBV20-1; J: TRBJ2-1; DNA: TGCAGTGCTCTCTTGGGGATTAGCGGGAGGGAAACTAGCTCCTACAATGAGCAGTTCTTC; CDR3: CSALLGISGRETSSYNEQFF
length: 16; D: TRBD2; size: .; V: TRBV25-1; J: TRBJ2-7; DNA: TGTGCCAGCAGTGAACCTGGGACTAGCGGGAGCAGGGAGCAGTACTTC; CDR3: CASSEPGTSGSREQYF
length: 14; D: TRBD1; size: few; V: TRBV5-1; J: TRBJ2-3; DNA: TGCGCCAGCAGCTTGGAAACAGGGGCAGATACGCAGTATTTT; CDR3: CASSLETGADTQYF
length: 13; D: TRBD1; size: few; V: TRBV28; J: TRBJ1-4; DNA: TGTGCCAGCAGCCAGGGGGGGCCCAGCCAGGGTTCTTTT; CDR3: CASSQGGPSQGSF
length: 15; D: TRBD2; size: .; V: TRBV29-1; J: TRBJ2-3; DNA: TGCAGCGTTGAAATTCTAGCGGGAGGGCCAGATACGCAGTATTTT; CDR3: CSVEILAGGPDTQYF
length: 13; D: TRBD1; size: .; V: TRBV29-1; J: TRBJ2-1; DNA: TGCAGCGGTGGGACAGGGGGTGGGAATGAGCAGTTCTTC; CDR3: CSGGTGGGNEQFF
length: 12; D: .; size: many; V: TRBV29-1; J: TRBJ2-1; DNA: TGCAGCACCACGGGGACCTACAATGAGCAGTTCTTC; CDR3: CSTTGTYNEQFF
length: 19; D: TRBD2; size: many; V: TRBV6-1; J: TRBJ2-1; DNA: TGTGCCAGCAGTCCAATCCGAGAGCCCGGGACTAGCAGAACCAATGAGCAGTTCTTC; CDR3: CASSPIREPGTSRTNEQFF
length: 15; D: .; size: .; V: TRBV20-1; J: TRBJ2-1; DNA: TGCAGTGCTACGGGGGCCAGGCGGGGATACAATGAGCAGTTCTTC; CDR3: CSATGARRGYNEQFF
length: 17; D: .; size: few; V: TRBV4-3; J: TRBJ2-1; DNA: TGCGCCAGCAGCCTAGATCCCCAGGCGGCCGACGGCAATGAGCAGTTCTTC; CDR3: CASSLDPQAADGNEQFF
length: 17; D: .; size: few; V: TRBV11-2; J: TRBJ2-1; DNA: TGTGCCAGCAGCTTAGAACAAGGACTAAAAGGGTACAATGAGCAGTTCTTC; CDR3: CASSLEQGLKGYNEQFF
length: 16; D: .; size: few; V: TRBV7-9; J: TRBJ1-5; DNA: TGTGCCAGCAGCTTGTGGGGGGCAGGCAGCAATCAGCCCCAGCATTTT; CDR3: CASSLWGAGSNQPQHF
length: 14; D: .; size: .; V: TRBV3-1; J: TRBJ2-5; DNA: TGTGCCAGCAGCCAAGAAGGGCTCCAAGAGACCCAGTACTTC; CDR3: CASSQEGLQETQYF
length: 13; D: .; size: few; V: TRBV28; J: TRBJ2-2; DNA: TGTGCCAGCAGCCCGCAGGGAGGCGGGGAGATGTTTTTT; CDR3: CASSPQGGGEMFF
length: 18; D: TRBD2; size: few; V: TRBV3-1; J: TRBJ2-3; DNA: TGTGCCAGCAGCCAAGATTATTTTCTAGCGGGAGACACAGATACGCAGTATTTT; CDR3: CASSQDYFLAGDTDTQYF
length: 15; D: .; size: .; V: TRBV11-2; J: TRBJ2-1; DNA: TGTGCCAGCAGCTTAGGCCGAGAACCGGCTATGGAGCAGTTCTTC; CDR3: CASSLGREPAMEQFF
length: 15; D: TRBD1; size: few; V: TRBV29-1; J: TRBJ2-5; DNA: TGCAGCGTTGCAGGACAGGGAGGCTGGCAAGAGACCCAGTACTTC; CDR3: CSVAGQGGWQETQYF
length: 14; D: .; size: few; V: TRBV29-1; J: TRBJ1-2; DNA: TGCAGCGTTGTTACGCAGATACCTAACTATGGCTACACCTTC; CDR3: CSVVTQIPNYGYTF
length: 17; D: TRBD1; size: .; V: TRBV7-8; J: TRBJ2-5; DNA: TGTGCCAGCAGCTTAGACGTTTTAGGGACAGGGCCTGTACCCACGTACTTC; CDR3: CASSLDVLGTGPVPTYF
length: 16; D: TRBD2; size: few; V: TRBV4-1; J: TRBJ2-3; DNA: TGCGCCAGCAGCCAAGCCGGGGGGAGAGGGACAGATACGCAGTATTTT; CDR3: CASSQAGGRGTDTQYF
length: 17; D: TRBD1; size: few; V: TRBV4-2; J: TRBJ2-3; DNA: TGTGCCAGCAGCCAAGAGGCGACAGGGGGTGGGGGAGATACGCAGTATTTT; CDR3: CASSQEATGGGGDTQYF
length: 13; D: .; size: many; V: TRBV9; J: TRBJ2-3; DNA: TGTGCCAGCAGCGTCGGGGTCCCAGATACGCAGTATTTT; CDR3: CASSVGVPDTQYF
length: 14; D: .; size: .; V: TRBV10-3; J: TRBJ2-3; DNA: TGTGCCATCAGTGAAGGGAGCGGCACAGATACGCAGTATTTT; CDR3: CAISEGSGTDTQYF
length: 13; D: .; size: .; V: TRBV2; J: TRBJ2-4; DNA: TGTGCCAGCAGTGAGGAGGGGGCCAACATTCAGTACTTC; CDR3: CASSEEGANIQYF
length: 13; D: .; size: many; V: TRBV10-3; J: TRBJ2-7; DNA: TGTGCCATCAGTGAGTCGAAGAGCTGGAAGCAGTACTTC; CDR3: CAISESKSWKQYF
length: 16; D: TRBD2; size: few; V: TRBV4-1; J: TRBJ2-3; DNA: TGCGCCAGCAGCCGTATAGCGGGAGGGAGCGCAGATACGCAGTATTTT; CDR3: CASSRIAGGSADTQYF
length: 11; D: TRBD2; size: few; V: TRBV6-5; J: TRBJ2-7; DNA: TGTGCCAGCAACGGGGGAGGGCAGCAGTACTTC; CDR3: CASNGGGQQYF
length: 17; D: TRBD2; size: many; V: TRBV4-3; J: TRBJ2-1; DNA: TGCGCCAGCAGCCAAGTCCTCTTGAGCGGGAGGGTATATGAGCAGTTCTTC; CDR3: CASSQVLLSGRVYEQFF